This TCR beta chain is drawn from a study of T cell clones after liver transplantation. Whole-study context: HCV positivity affected three of eight recipients; the rest lacked autoimmune or viral indications. Timepoints were pre-transplant, pre-withdrawal, and after withdrawal was completed or failed.

The CDR3 consists of 15 residues. In germline, CDR1 is SGDLS, CDR2 YYNGEE. The V and J ends lost 6 bases and 3 bases, in that order; junction bases with no gene match: 8. Produced via immunoSEQ multiplex PCR; TCRdb's table is partial and in-frame only. Of 98,000 or so clones listed, 82% are singletons. Sequenced here: CD4+ T cells from blood, sampled before liver transplant. The chain is built from TRBV9 and TRBJ2-3; the match to TRBD2 covers 9 bases. This clonotype was obtained from a human donor who received a liver transplant. As DNA, the CDR3 is TGTGCCAGCAAAGGGCGGGAGGGCCTGACAGATACGCAGTATTTT. It is translated as CASKGREGLTDTQYF.